This TCR beta chain was sequenced for a study of blood T cell repertoires in COVID-19. Produced via immunoSEQ multiplex PCR; TCRdb's table is partial and in-frame only. The sample includes 45,000 to 65,000 clones, 85% to 90% seen only once; the top ten take about 26%. The TCR was taken from a human donor in a cohort sampled during active COVID-19. Sequencing was carried out using peripheral blood.

The CDR3 DNA sequence: TGTGCCAGCAGTCGAGCCCCGATACGGACTAGCCGCGCAAATGAGCAGTTCTTC. It yields the protein CASSRAPIRTSRANEQFF. V gene TRBV11-3 combines with J gene TRBJ2-1, with TRBD2 matching over 8 bases. Germline CDR1 SGHNT, CDR2 YENEEA. V shed 6 bases and J 7 bases; nucleotides not matched to a gene: 20. This CDR3 spans 18 amino acids. Full variable domain (remainder filled in from reference TRBV11-3 and TRBJ2-1): EAGVVQSPRYKIIEKKQPVAFWCNPISGHNTLYWYLQNLGQGPELLIRYENEEAVDDSQLPKDRFSAERLKGVDSTLKIQPAELGDSAVYLCASSRAPIRTSRANEQFFGPGTRLTVL.